These T cell receptor beta chains were read from a single sample in a study of response to subunit inactivated influenza vaccine. TCRdb reprocessed the RT-PCR reads with MiXCR, giving one entry per CDR3 protein. The table has about 650,000 distinct CDR3 sequences, 15% to 19% seen once; the top ten hold approximately 10%. Sequencing was performed on PBMCs from blood, taken roughly 12 days after vaccination. The receptor source for this set is a man aged 50-59 years who received an inactivated influenza vaccine. CDR3s include the opening cysteine and the closing phenylalanine or tryptophan. The D gene is left open where the match is weak. The listing skips clone size in some rows; elsewhere it reads once, few, many or a size class.

D gene: TRBD1
V gene: TRBV12-3/TRBV12-4
J gene: TRBJ1-6
clone size: once
CDR3 protein: CASSFSGTGANSPLHF
CDR3 DNA: TGTGCCAGCAGTTTTTCCGGGACAGGGGCTAATTCACCCCTCCACTTT

D gene: .
V gene: TRBV29-1
J gene: TRBJ2-2
clone size: .
CDR3 protein: CSVAASNTGELFF
CDR3 DNA: TGCAGCGTTGCGGCCTCGAACACCGGGGAGCTGTTTTTT

D gene: .
V gene: TRBV20-1
J gene: TRBJ1-1
clone size: few
CDR3 protein: CSATSGRLNTEAFF
CDR3 DNA: TGCAGTGCGACCTCGGGACGGTTGAACACTGAAGCTTTCTTT

D gene: .
V gene: TRBV7-2
J gene: TRBJ2-7
clone size: .
CDR3 protein: CASSLARDHTYEQYF
CDR3 DNA: TGTGCCAGCAGCTTAGCGAGGGACCATACGTACGAGCAGTACTTC

D gene: .
V gene: TRBV7-2
J gene: TRBJ1-2
clone size: few
CDR3 protein: CASSPGTRSSYGYTF
CDR3 DNA: TGTGCCAGCAGCCCTGGGACCCGAAGTTCATATGGCTACACCTTC

D gene: .
V gene: TRBV5-6
J gene: TRBJ1-1
clone size: many
CDR3 protein: CASSWGTEAFF
CDR3 DNA: TGTGCCAGCAGCTGGGGCACTGAAGCTTTCTTT

D gene: .
V gene: TRBV14
J gene: TRBJ2-1
clone size: few
CDR3 protein: CASSQGHNNEQFF
CDR3 DNA: TGTGCCAGCAGCCAAGGCCATAACAATGAGCAGTTCTTC

D gene: TRBD2
V gene: TRBV20-1
J gene: TRBJ2-1
clone size: few
CDR3 protein: CSARDTPWGLEVQFF
CDR3 DNA: TGCAGTGCTAGAGATACCCCGTGGGGACTAGAGGTGCAGTTCTTC

D gene: TRBD1
V gene: TRBV10-3
J gene: TRBJ2-1
clone size: many
CDR3 protein: CAIGTGGRWNEQFF
CDR3 DNA: TGTGCCATCGGGACAGGGGGAAGGTGGAATGAGCAGTTCTTC

D gene: .
V gene: TRBV4-3
J gene: TRBJ2-7
clone size: .
CDR3 protein: CASSPTPTAYEQYF
CDR3 DNA: TGCGCCAGCAGCCCGACACCAACCGCCTACGAGCAGTACTTC

D gene: TRBD1
V gene: TRBV7-9
J gene: TRBJ1-6
clone size: few
CDR3 protein: CASSPGTGPDSPLHF
CDR3 DNA: TGTGCCAGCAGCCCGGGGACAGGTCCAGATTCACCCCTCCACTTT

D gene: .
V gene: TRBV9
J gene: TRBJ1-3
clone size: few
CDR3 protein: CASSVEGDGGRYF
CDR3 DNA: TGTGCCAGCAGCGTAGAGGGGGATGGAGGACGATATTTT

D gene: TRBD2
V gene: TRBV4-3
J gene: TRBJ2-1
clone size: .
CDR3 protein: CASSQDRLAGGNEQFF
CDR3 DNA: TGCGCCAGCAGCCAAGATCGACTAGCGGGAGGCAATGAGCAGTTCTTC

D gene: .
V gene: TRBV20-1
J gene: TRBJ2-5
clone size: .
CDR3 protein: CSAFRTGLQETQYF
CDR3 DNA: TGCAGTGCTTTTAGGACCGGTCTCCAAGAGACCCAGTACTTC

D gene: .
V gene: TRBV5-1
J gene: TRBJ1-2
clone size: few
CDR3 protein: CASSLDPQAKYGYTF
CDR3 DNA: TGCGCCAGCAGCTTGGATCCACAGGCTAAGTATGGCTACACCTTC

D gene: TRBD1
V gene: TRBV30
J gene: TRBJ2-7
clone size: .
CDR3 protein: CAWSVWDRRTDEQYF
CDR3 DNA: TGTGCCTGGAGTGTATGGGACAGGAGAACAGACGAGCAGTACTTC

D gene: TRBD1
V gene: TRBV20-1
J gene: TRBJ1-1
clone size: few
CDR3 protein: CSTWGDSDTEAFF
CDR3 DNA: TGCAGTACTTGGGGGGACAGTGACACTGAAGCTTTCTTT

D gene: TRBD2
V gene: TRBV7-8
J gene: TRBJ2-1
clone size: .
CDR3 protein: CASSLPGLAGSEQFF
CDR3 DNA: TGTGCCAGCAGCTTACCGGGACTAGCGGGATCTGAGCAGTTCTTC

D gene: TRBD2
V gene: TRBV12-3/TRBV12-4
J gene: TRBJ2-3
clone size: .
CDR3 protein: CASSTLAGSTDTQYF
CDR3 DNA: TGTGCCAGCAGCACACTAGCGGGGAGCACAGATACGCAGTATTTT

D gene: .
V gene: TRBV10-3
J gene: TRBJ2-7
clone size: .
CDR3 protein: CATSTVTYEQYF
CDR3 DNA: TGTGCCACCTCGACGGTGACCTACGAGCAGTACTTC

D gene: TRBD1
V gene: TRBV9
J gene: TRBJ2-5
clone size: .
CDR3 protein: CASSVGQHGKTQYF
CDR3 DNA: TGTGCCAGCAGCGTGGGACAGCACGGGAAGACCCAGTACTTC

D gene: TRBD1
V gene: TRBV7-2
J gene: TRBJ2-7
clone size: .
CDR3 protein: CASSSRQGATEQYF
CDR3 DNA: TGTGCCAGCAGCTCCCGACAGGGGGCTACCGAGCAGTACTTC

D gene: .
V gene: TRBV27
J gene: TRBJ2-5
clone size: few
CDR3 protein: CASSNPAVTGTQYF
CDR3 DNA: TGTGCCAGCAGTAACCCGGCGGTTACGGGGACCCAGTACTTC

D gene: .
V gene: TRBV7-2
J gene: TRBJ1-4
clone size: few
CDR3 protein: CASSDVIGEKLFF
CDR3 DNA: TGTGCCAGCAGCGATGTCATCGGGGAAAAACTGTTTTTT

D gene: .
V gene: TRBV2
J gene: TRBJ1-6
clone size: few
CDR3 protein: CASRGQFLRGSPLHF
CDR3 DNA: TGTGCCAGCAGAGGACAGTTTCTCCGTGGATCACCCCTCCACTTT

D gene: .
V gene: TRBV6-2/TRBV6-3
J gene: TRBJ2-1
clone size: few
CDR3 protein: CASSRLVGSYNEQFF
CDR3 DNA: TGTGCCAGCAGCAGACTAGTTGGATCCTACAATGAGCAGTTCTTC

D gene: TRBD2
V gene: TRBV2
J gene: TRBJ2-7
clone size: .
CDR3 protein: CASSVWTSRREQYF
CDR3 DNA: TGTGCCAGCAGTGTTTGGACTAGCCGGCGCGAGCAGTACTTC

D gene: .
V gene: TRBV5-1
J gene: TRBJ2-1
clone size: few
CDR3 protein: CASSSEISGTGNEQFF
CDR3 DNA: TGCGCCAGCAGCTCAGAAATTAGCGGAACCGGGAATGAGCAGTTCTTC

D gene: .
V gene: TRBV29-1
J gene: TRBJ1-1
clone size: .
CDR3 protein: CSGQENTEAFF
CDR3 DNA: TGCAGCGGACAGGAGAACACTGAAGCTTTCTTT

D gene: .
V gene: TRBV29-1
J gene: TRBJ2-5
clone size: few
CDR3 protein: CSLNTGVRETQYF
CDR3 DNA: TGCAGCCTTAACACCGGCGTGAGAGAGACCCAGTACTTC